The next 5 T cell receptor beta chains were all read from a single sample in a study of Ad26.COV2.S vaccination and SARS-CoV-2 variants. Produced via immunoSEQ multiplex PCR; TCRdb's table is partial and in-frame only. The sample yields some 350,000 clones, about 90% seen once. Specimen: peripheral blood, collected after recovery from COVID-19. Every receptor here comes from a human donor who had recovered from COVID-19.

The rearrangement links TRBV14 to TRBJ2-7; perhaps TRBD2 as D (5 bases). CDR3 size: 16 residues. Trimming took off 3 bases at V and 1 base at J, with 16 bases between the two ends. Germline values: CDR1 SGHDN, CDR2 FVKESK. Written as DNA, the CDR3 is TGTGCCAGCAGCCATCGGCGGGCTGGGCCGTCCTACGAGCAGTACTTC. Translating it yields CASSHRRAGPSYEQYF.

The chain links TRBV6-2 or TRBV6-3 to TRBJ2-1, with a possible D match to TRBD2 (5 bases). Trimming left V 0 bases short and J 6 bases short, with 9 bases between. The CDR3 consists of 14 residues. The V gene's germline CDR1 is MNHEY and CDR2 SVGEGT. The CDR3 sequence: CASSYSLASNEQFF. The DNA of the CDR3 is TGTGCCAGCAGTTACTCGCTAGCTTCCAATGAGCAGTTCTTC.

The chain combines TRBV12-5 with TRBJ2-1, with D possibly matching TRBD1 (6 bases). This CDR3 is 14 amino acids long. Germline lookup yields CDR1 LGHNT and CDR2 FRNRAP. The V and J ends lost 7 bases and 0 bases respectively, with 10 bases between them. The CDR3 DNA follows: TGTGCTAGTGTTCGGACAGCCTCCTACAATGAGCAGTTCTTC. Residues: CASVRTASYNEQFF.

The rearrangement uses TRBV5-6 and TRBJ1-2; a weak D match, TRBD1 (5 bases). The CDR3 consists of 15 residues. Germline loops: CDR1 SGHDT, CDR2 YYEEEE. The germline V and J ends were trimmed by 4 bases and 3 bases, with 16 bases remaining between them. The CDR3 spells CASSRWDLNYYGYTF. DNA of the CDR3: TGTGCCAGCAGCCGCTGGGACCTTAATTACTATGGCTACACCTTC.

The DNA of the CDR3 is TGTGCCAGCAGTTACTCGAGACAGACTTACAATGAGCAGTTCTTC. This translates into CASSYSRQTYNEQFF. The rearrangement joins TRBV6-5 to TRBJ2-1; D perhaps matches TRBD1 (5 bases). Trimming took 0 bases from V and 4 from J, leaving 10 bases between them. This CDR3 is built from 15 residues. Per the germline V gene, CDR1 is MNHEY and CDR2 is SVGAGI.